The 30 T cell receptor beta chains presented below share a single source sample, sequenced in a study of human T cells and chemical hapten exposure. TCRdb itself ran the RACE reads through MiXCR, one entry per CDR3 protein. This sample has 25,000 to 30,000 distinct CDR3 sequences, with approximately 9% found just once. Noted time point: patch test 2, 6 weeks after DPC sensitization. Stated treatment: therapeutic diphenylcyclopropenone sensitization with weekly scalp DPC. The specimen comprised whole blood, sampled in connection with sensitization to the hapten diphenylcyclopropenone (DPC). The receptors shown here come from a man aged 30 to 39 with alopecia areata. Some clones in this sample may be carry-over from other donors' samples.

The rearrangement links TRBV2 to TRBJ2-1, with 7 bases fitting TRBD1. The CDR3 loop spans 15 amino acids. The trim removed 3 bases at V and 1 base at J, leaving 3 bases unmatched. The V gene's germline CDR1 is SNHLY and CDR2 FYNNEI. In DNA form, the CDR3 reads TGTGCCAGCAGTGATGAGGGGGCATCCTACAATGAGCAGTTCTTC. It encodes CASSDEGASYNEQFF.

This clonotype was seen many times. The chain has TRBV20-1 and TRBJ2-2; TRBD2 matches 7 bases. Germline CDR1 reads DFQATT; CDR2 reads SNEGSKA (reference sequence). The CDR3 spans 11 residues. J gave up 7 bases and V 6 bases, and 2 bases lay outside the gene matches. The CDR3 bases are TGCAGTGCCGGACTAGGCGGGGAGCTGTTTTTT. Protein: CSAGLGGELFF.

The chain is built from TRBV12-5 and TRBJ1-3; D is unresolved. Trimming cost V 5 bases and J 4 bases, with 9 bases left between them. Per germline, CDR1 LGHNT and CDR2 FRNRAP. This CDR3 contains 13 residues. As DNA, the CDR3 is TGTGCTAGTGGTCAGGCGTTAGGAAACACCATATATTTT. Translated, it gives CASGQALGNTIYF.

This clonotype was seen repeatedly, ten times or more. The chain combines TRBV20-1 with TRBJ2-3, with 9 bases matching TRBD2. The J segment lost 0 bases and the V segment lost 4 bases, leaving 5 bases of the junction unmatched. Germline assignment: CDR1 DFQATT and CDR2 SNEGSKA (reference sequence). CDR3 length equals 15 residues. This CDR3 is CSATGSGGSTDTQYF. The CDR3 DNA follows: TGCAGTGCTACTGGTAGCGGGGGAAGCACAGATACGCAGTATTTT.

This clonotype occurred a few times. The chain has TRBV18 and TRBJ1-6; D not resolved. The CDR3 is made up of 13 amino acids. CDR1 and CDR2 (germline): KGHSH, LQKENI. V shed 5 bases and J shed 4 bases, with 6 bases lying between them. CDR3 in amino acids: CASSTDYNSPLHF. The CDR3 DNA is TGTGCCAGCTCAACAGATTATAATTCACCCCTCCACTTT. The complete variable domain, with remaining parts taken from reference TRBV18 and TRBJ1-6, reads NAGVMQNPRHLVRRRGQEARLRCSPMKGHSHVYWYRQLPEEGLKFMVYLQKENIIDESGMPKERFSAEFPKEGPSILRIQQVVRGDSAAYFCASSTDYNSPLHFGNGTRLTVT.

This clonotype was seen many times. It is unclear where the CDR3 begins or ends on the DNA, so no DNA is shown, and the CDR3 is as TCRdb lists it. V and J are TRBV20-1 and TRBJ2-2. The germline V gene has CDR1 DFQATT and CDR2 SNEGSKA (reference sequence). 13 amino acids form the CDR3, both terminal residues included. The CDR3 sequence is CSASEVPPGSCFF.

This clonotype was found many times. The CDR3 region is CSAKGTGGSGSTGELFF. The CDR3 bases are TGCAGTGCTAAGGGGACAGGGGGATCCGGTAGCACCGGGGAGCTGTTTTTT. The chain employs TRBV20-1 and TRBJ2-2; TRBD1 matches at 11 bases. This CDR3 is 17 amino acids long. V lost 4 bases, J lost 4 bases, and 11 bases stayed unmatched. Germline loops: CDR1 DFQATT, CDR2 SNEGSKA (reference sequence).

This clonotype was picked up many times. The chain recombines TRBV19 with TRBJ1-5; D unresolved. Trimming removed 5 bases from V and 4 bases from J, with 18 bases in between. The CDR3 spans 16 residues. Germline CDR1 reads LNHDA; CDR2 reads SQIVND (reference sequence). This chain's CDR3 is CASSGSGGPGNQPQHF. Written as DNA, the CDR3 is TGTGCCAGTAGTGGTTCCGGCGGTCCTGGGAATCAGCCCCAGCATTTT.

This clonotype was observed many times. V usage is TRBV6-2 or TRBV6-3 and J usage is TRBJ1-4, with D possibly matching TRBD1 (6 bases). The CDR3 consists of 13 residues. Trimming removed 7 bases at V and 10 bases at J, with 16 bases between. CDR1 is MNHEY, CDR2 SVGEGT, per germline. DNA for the CDR3: TGTGCCAGCACCCCGGGGACATCCGGAAAACTGTTTTTT. Translating it yields CASTPGTSGKLFF.

This clonotype was recorded many times. The CDR3, as DNA: TGTGCCAGCAGCGTCGGTACCGGGACGGTCGGAGTGACCCAGTACTTC. This encodes CASSVGTGTVGVTQYF. The chain carries TRBV9 and TRBJ2-5; D tentatively fits TRBD1 or TRBD2 (5 bases each). The ends were cut back, 2 bases at V and 7 bases at J, with 21 bases in the middle. This CDR3 is built from 16 residues. CDR1 and CDR2 from the germline V gene are SGDLS and YYNGEE.

This clonotype was found many times. This rearrangement joins TRBV7-9 to TRBJ1-3; no reliable D call. Trimming shortened V by 1 base and J by 0 bases, and 7 bases separated the two germline ends. This CDR3 has 15 amino acids. CDR1 is SEHNR and CDR2 is FQNEAQ in the germline V gene (reference sequence). This CDR3 reads CASSLGPSSGNTIYF. The CDR3 DNA follows: TGTGCCAGCAGCTTAGGGCCGAGCTCTGGAAACACCATATATTTT.

This clonotype appeared a few times. This chain joins TRBV20-1 and TRBJ2-2; D may be TRBD2 (5 bases). The CDR3 spans 15 residues. CDR1 is DFQATT and CDR2 is SNEGSKA in the germline V gene (reference sequence). Deletions cut 0 bases from V and 1 base from J, with 9 bases between. The CDR3 nucleotides read TGCAGTGCTAGAGATTATCGGGGGAACACCGGGGAGCTGTTTTTT. As protein: CSARDYRGNTGELFF.

This clonotype was found a few times. The chain uses TRBV28 and TRBJ2-1; D unclear. The CDR3 extends over 15 amino acids. V shed 3 bases and J shed 2 bases, with 11 bases lying between them. Germline CDR1 and CDR2: MDHEN and SYDVKM. The CDR3 DNA reads as TGTGCCAGCAGTTTCTTGGGGTTCGCCTACAATGAGCAGTTCTTC. Its translation: CASSFLGFAYNEQFF.

Many counts were recorded for this clonotype. The V and J genes are TRBV29-1 and TRBJ2-3, with D perhaps TRBD1 (6 bases). This CDR3 has 13 amino acids. Germline V lookup: CDR1 SQVTM, CDR2 ANQGSEA. V shed 7 bases and J shed 2 bases, with 13 bases lying between them. The CDR3 spells CSARTAYTDTQYF. CDR3 nucleotide sequence: TGCAGCGCCAGGACAGCTTACACAGATACGCAGTATTTT.

The chain links TRBV18 to TRBJ1-6; D gene unclear. V lost 6 bases and J 2 bases, leaving 20 bases between the germline ends. The CDR3 consists of 18 residues. CDR1 KGHSH and CDR2 LQKENI come from the germline V gene. The CDR3 DNA follows: TGTGCCAGCTCTCTCAACTCGGGGTCTGGCCCCTATAATTCACCCCTCCACTTT. Its translation: CASSLNSGSGPYNSPLHF.

The chain uses TRBV11-1 and TRBJ2-3; 7 nucleotides match TRBD2. Per the germline V gene, CDR1 is SGHAT and CDR2 is FQDESV (reference sequence). With V trimmed by 2 bases and J by 1 base, 0 bases remained unmatched. The CDR3 runs 14 residues. In nucleotides, the CDR3 is TGTGCCAGCAGCTTAACTAGCGGCACAGATACGCAGTATTTT. Amino acid sequence: CASSLTSGTDTQYF.

The chain links TRBV11-2 to TRBJ2-3; 7 bases align to TRBD2. V lost 7 bases and J lost 2; bases outside the gene matches: 6. This CDR3 has 14 residues. Germline CDR1 reads SGHAT; CDR2 reads FQNNGV. The CDR3 sequence: CASIVLANTDTQYF. The CDR3 nucleotides are TGTGCCAGCATCGTACTAGCGAACACAGATACGCAGTATTTT.

This clonotype was counted only a few times. The chain recombines TRBV15 with TRBJ1-5; D is unclear. This CDR3 is built from 12 residues. Trimming took off 0 bases at V and 9 bases at J, with 6 bases between the two ends. Germline loops: CDR1 LNHNV, CDR2 YYDKDF (reference sequence). CDR3 DNA sequence: TGTGCCACCAGCAGAGAGGGAGGGCCCCAGCATTTT. Translated: CATSREGGPQHF.

This clonotype was detected a few times. V usage is TRBV6-6 and J usage is TRBJ2-4, with a tentative D call TRBD2 (5 bases). The V gene lost 5 bases and the J gene lost 0 bases, with 23 bases spanning the gap. The CDR3 loop spans 19 amino acids. From germline, CDR1 is MNHNY and CDR2 SVGAGI (reference sequence). CDR3 DNA sequence: TGTGCCAGCAGTCCTTCCCCTTTAGGAGGCGGCCTAGCCAAAAACATTCAGTACTTC. Its protein is CASSPSPLGGGLAKNIQYF.

This clonotype came up a few times. V is TRBV29-1 and J is TRBJ2-5, with 10 bases matching TRBD2. This CDR3 spans 12 amino acids. The V gene's germline CDR1 is SQVTM and CDR2 ANQGSEA. CDR3 loop: CSHGLAEETQYF. The CDR3 DNA follows: TGCAGTCACGGACTAGCGGAAGAGACCCAGTACTTC.

This clonotype was seen at least ten times. The rearrangement links TRBV29-1 to TRBJ2-2, with D perhaps given as TRBD1 or TRBD2 (5 bases each). The CDR3 is 17 residues long. The V gene's germline CDR1 is SQVTM and CDR2 ANQGSEA. Trimming pared 0 bases from V and 2 bases from J, leaving 16 bases between. CDR3 sequence reads: CSVEDHSARDNTGELFF. The CDR3 DNA is TGCAGCGTTGAAGATCACTCCGCCAGGGACAACACCGGGGAGCTGTTTTTT.

This clonotype was counted many times. The chain is built from TRBV7-2 and TRBJ1-1; no reliable D call. Trimming pared 3 bases from V and 4 bases from J, leaving 9 bases between. The CDR3 covers 13 residues. Germline V gene sequence: CDR1 SGHTA, CDR2 FQGNSA. The CDR3 sequence is CASSFGGGTEAFF. CDR3 DNA sequence: TGTGCCAGCAGCTTCGGCGGTGGCACTGAAGCTTTCTTT.

This clonotype showed up just a few times. The chain has TRBV12-3 or TRBV12-4 and TRBJ2-5, with D uncertain. This CDR3 has 11 amino acids. The germline V and J ends were trimmed by 5 bases and 3 bases, with 4 bases remaining between them. The chain's CDR3 is CASSDKETQYF. The CDR3 DNA reads as TGTGCCAGCAGTGATAAAGAGACCCAGTACTTC.

The sample holds many counts of this clonotype. The chain joins TRBV15 to TRBJ2-4; D is possibly TRBD1 (5 bases). The germline V gene has CDR1 LNHNV and CDR2 YYDKDF (reference sequence). There are 18 residues in the CDR3. The V end was cut by 3 bases, the J end by 0 bases, with 18 bases between. Here the CDR3 DNA reads TGTGCCACCAGCAGGACAGTTACAGTTTTACTAGCCAAAAACATTCAGTACTTC. This gives the protein CATSRTVTVLLAKNIQYF.

Ten or more counts support this clonotype. The genes are TRBV25-1 and TRBJ1-1, with TRBD1 matching 11 bases. CDR3 length: 14 residues. Germline loops: CDR1 MGHDK, CDR2 SYGVNS. After removal of 8 bases from V and 5 bases from J, the junction contained 7 bases not matched to a gene. The CDR3 spells CASSWTGGLTEAFF. CDR3 in DNA: TGTGCCAGCTCCTGGACAGGGGGCTTAACTGAAGCTTTCTTT.

This clonotype was found many times. The chain combines TRBV24-1 with TRBJ2-2; weak D call: TRBD2 (6 bases). Germline CDR1 reads KGHDR; CDR2 reads SFDVKD. With 3 bases removed from V and 6 bases from J, the gap between germline ends came to 25 bases. The CDR3 runs 19 residues. DNA of the CDR3: TGTGCCACCAGTGATGAACCATTCCGGGAGACTAGTAACGCCGGGGAGCTGTTTTTT. Residues: CATSDEPFRETSNAGELFF.

This clonotype was seen repeatedly, ten times or more. This chain joins TRBV7-9 and TRBJ1-3; TRBD1 might be the D (6 bases). Trimming took 6 bases from V and 4 from J, leaving 16 bases between them. The CDR3 covers 15 residues. Germline V gene data show CDR1 as SEHNR and CDR2 as FQNEAQ (reference sequence). CDR3 protein: CASRLEGVSGNTIYF. The CDR3 DNA is TGTGCCAGCAGGCTAGAGGGGGTGTCGGGAAACACCATATATTTT.

There are many counts of this clonotype. The CDR3 sequence is CASSQDWLGGAGANVLTF. The CDR3, as DNA: TGTGCCAGCAGCCAAGATTGGTTAGGGGGCGCTGGGGCCAACGTCCTGACTTTC. The V gene is TRBV3-1, the J gene TRBJ2-6, with 7 bases lining up with TRBD1. Germline loops: CDR1 LGHDT, CDR2 YNNKEL (reference sequence). This CDR3 region has 18 residues. Trimming at V came to 0 bases and at J to 2 bases, leaving 7 bases not matched to a gene.

The gene calls are TRBV5-6 and TRBJ1-5; D is unresolved. The CDR3 is 14 residues long. The ends were cut back, 4 bases at V and 0 bases at J, with 8 bases in the middle. Germline V gene sequence: CDR1 SGHDT, CDR2 YYEEEE. The CDR3 spells CASSGRGSNQPQHF. DNA of the CDR3: TGTGCCAGCAGCGGCCGGGGTAGCAATCAGCCCCAGCATTTT.

This clonotype was detected many times. In DNA, the CDR3 is TGTGCCAGCAGCACCGCAACCGGGACAGGTGAAGCTTTCTTT. Its translation: CASSTATGTGEAFF. The gene calls are TRBV7-3 and TRBJ1-1, with 8 positions matching TRBD1. This CDR3 is built from 14 residues. The germline gives CDR1 SGHTA, CDR2 FQGTGA. The V gene end was trimmed by 5 bases and the J gene end by 7 bases; junction bases not matched to a gene: 9.